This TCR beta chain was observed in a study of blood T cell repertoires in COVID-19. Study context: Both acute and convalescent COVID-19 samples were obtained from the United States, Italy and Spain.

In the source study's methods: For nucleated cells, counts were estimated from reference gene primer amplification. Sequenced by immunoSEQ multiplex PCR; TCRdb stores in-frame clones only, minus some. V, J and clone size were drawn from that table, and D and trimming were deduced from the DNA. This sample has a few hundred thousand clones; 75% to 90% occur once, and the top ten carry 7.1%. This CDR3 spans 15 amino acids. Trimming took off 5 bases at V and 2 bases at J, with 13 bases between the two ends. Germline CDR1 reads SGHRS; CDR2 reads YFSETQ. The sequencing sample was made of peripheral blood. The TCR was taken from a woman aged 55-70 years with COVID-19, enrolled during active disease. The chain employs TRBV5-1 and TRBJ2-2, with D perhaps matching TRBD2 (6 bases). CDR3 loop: CASSSTSLNTGELFF. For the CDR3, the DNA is TGCGCCAGCAGTTCTACTAGCCTAAACACCGGGGAGCTGTTTTTT. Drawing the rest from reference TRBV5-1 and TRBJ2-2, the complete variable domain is KAGVTQTPRYLIKTRGQQVTLSCSPISGHRSVSWYQQTPGQGLQFLFEYFSETQRNKGNFPGRFSGRQFSNSRSEMNVSTLELGDSALYLCASSSTSLNTGELFFGEGSRLTVL.